These 30 T cell receptor beta chains came from one sample sequenced in a study of metastatic and nonmetastatic thyroid tumors. TCRdb re-called the PCR reads via MiXCR. This table has several thousand clones, 39% appearing once. Not a single patient had been given any form of treatment at any point before undergoing thyroid surgery. Sequencing was done on a sample of tumor tissue. All receptors derive from a female donor with papillary thyroid cancer or a benign thyroid nodule (not recorded which). Some clones in this sample may be carry-over from other donors' samples.

The gene calls are TRBV27 and TRBJ2-1, with D perhaps TRBD2 (5 bases). CDR3 length: 13 amino acids. Per the germline V gene, CDR1 is MNHEY and CDR2 is SMNVEV (reference sequence). V was trimmed by 5 bases and J by 5 bases, leaving 10 bases between them. CDR3 coding DNA: TGTGCCAGCAGTGGACTTATAAACAATGAGCAGTTCTTC. Its protein is CASSGLINNEQFF.

A word on this clone: The junction departs from the called germline gene at one end, perhaps through a read error. The gene calls are TRBV28 and TRBJ2-7; D possibly corresponds to TRBD1 (6 bases). Germline CDR1 MDHEN, CDR2 SYDVKM. The CDR3 loop spans 15 amino acids. CDR3 sequence (DNA): TGTGCCAGCAGCCGTACAGGGTATGGCTCCTACGAGCATTACTTC. Residues: CASSRTGYGSYEHYF.

The chain couples TRBV12-3 or TRBV12-4 to TRBJ1-1, with D unclear. Trimming cost V 4 bases and J 4 bases, with 10 bases left between them. The CDR3 length is 13 residues. CDR3 residues: CASSSGPSTEAFF. The DNA of the CDR3 is TGTGCCAGCAGTTCGGGCCCGAGCACTGAAGCTTTCTTT.

The chain recombines TRBV20-1 with TRBJ2-7, with 10 positions matching TRBD2. With V trimmed by 0 bases and J by 7 bases, 12 bases remained unmatched. CDR1 DFQATT and CDR2 SNEGSKA come from the germline V gene (reference sequence). This CDR3 spans 16 amino acids. In DNA, the CDR3 is TGCAGTGCTAGAGATCCCCTAGCGGGAGACCTTCTGGAGCAGTACTTC. Its protein is CSARDPLAGDLLEQYF.

The chain uses TRBV10-3 and TRBJ2-1; D is undetermined. CDR3 length: 14 residues. The germline gives CDR1 ENHRY, CDR2 SYGVKD. V was trimmed by 4 bases and J by 9 bases, leaving 16 bases between them. The CDR3 spells CAISGGSVPGEQFF. CDR3 DNA: TGTGCCATCAGTGGCGGCTCAGTACCAGGTGAGCAGTTCTTC.

This clone came up once. This sequence joins TRBV7-6 and TRBJ2-7, with no clear D. The CDR3 length is 13 residues. Germline values: CDR1 SGHVS, CDR2 FNYEAQ. V was cut by 3 bases and J by 2 bases, with 8 bases left in between. Here the CDR3 reads CASSFNPTYEQYF. CDR3 DNA: TGTGCCAGCAGCTTTAACCCCACCTACGAGCAGTACTTC.

As DNA, the CDR3 is TGTGCCAGCAGCACTAGCGGGAGCTACGAGCAGTACTTC. Translating gives CASSTSGSYEQYF. This rearrangement joins TRBV11-2 to TRBJ2-7; 11 nucleotides line up with TRBD2. Per the germline V gene, CDR1 is SGHAT and CDR2 is FQNNGV. This CDR3 has 13 amino acids. The trim removed 5 bases at V and 3 bases at J, leaving 0 bases unmatched.

The V call is TRBV5-1, the J call TRBJ1-2, with no clear D. Germline CDR1 and CDR2: SGHRS and YFSETQ. Trimming shortened V by 0 bases and J by 4 bases, and 13 bases separated the two germline ends. The CDR3 is 15 amino acids. CDR3 protein: CASSLEAEEPYGYTF. The CDR3, as DNA: TGCGCCAGCAGCTTGGAGGCAGAGGAACCCTATGGCTACACCTTC.

The chain employs TRBV24-1 and TRBJ2-2, with D perhaps assigned TRBD1 or TRBD2 (5 bases each). V gave up 5 bases and J gave up 4 bases, with 13 bases separating them. This CDR3 is built from 15 residues. Per the germline V gene, CDR1 is KGHDR and CDR2 is SFDVKD. CDR3 DNA sequence: TGTGCCACCAGTGTTTCCGGGACCCGCACCGGGGAGCTGTTTTTT. It yields the protein CATSVSGTRTGELFF.

By sample fraction, this clone is medium-sized. The chain employs TRBV4-1 and TRBJ2-7, with 9 positions matching TRBD1. The CDR3 loop spans 14 amino acids. Germline CDR1 and CDR2: MGHRA and YSYEKL. V was pared by 4 bases and J by 4 bases, with 5 bases of the junction left unmatched. The CDR3 sequence is CASSPGQGWYEQYF. CDR3 nucleotides: TGCGCCAGCAGCCCCGGACAGGGGTGGTACGAGCAGTACTTC.

The rearrangement joins TRBV5-1 to TRBJ2-1, with TRBD2 matching over 8 bases. J lost 2 bases, V lost 4 bases, and 8 bases had no gene match. The CDR3 runs to 16 residues. CDR1 and CDR2 (germline): SGHRS, YFSETQ. CDR3 loop: CASSPGGGMTYNEQFF. The DNA of the CDR3 is TGCGCCAGCAGCCCGGGAGGGGGAATGACCTACAATGAGCAGTTCTTC.

The chain recombines TRBV2 with TRBJ2-5; D tentatively reads TRBD1 or TRBD2 (5 bases each). From germline, CDR1 is SNHLY and CDR2 FYNNEI. Trimming took off 3 bases at V and 5 bases at J, with 16 bases between the two ends. The CDR3 loop spans 15 amino acids. This CDR3 reads CASSDGATGRETQYF. CDR3 DNA sequence: TGTGCCAGCAGTGATGGGGCAACGGGGCGGGAGACCCAGTACTTC. Based on the CDR3 plus reference TRBV2 and TRBJ2-5, the full variable domain is EPEVTQTPSHQVTQMGQEVILRCVPISNHLYFYWYRQILGQKVEFLVSFYNNEISEKSEIFDDQFSVERPDGSNFTLKIRSTKLEDSAMYFCASSDGATGRETQYFGPGTRLLVL.

By share, this clone counts as medium-sized. The chain recombines TRBV6-2 or TRBV6-3 with TRBJ2-3; 7 nucleotides line up with TRBD1. From germline, CDR1 is MNHEY and CDR2 SVGEGT. V dropped 6 bases and J dropped 3; count of bases not matched to a gene: 3. This CDR3 comprises 13 residues. The CDR3 region is CASSDRVTDTQYF. As DNA, the CDR3 is TGTGCCAGCAGCGACAGGGTTACAGATACGCAGTATTTT.

This clone was seen a few times. The CDR3 coding sequence is TGTGCCAGCAGTTACGGCTACTATGGCTACACCTTC. This sequence encodes CASSYGYYGYTF. The chain carries TRBV6-5 and TRBJ1-2; D remains unclear. The CDR3 spans 12 residues. The germline V gene encodes CDR1 MNHEY and CDR2 SVGAGI. Between the trimmed V and J ends, which lost 2 bases and 3 bases, there was a span of 4 bases.

This clone was counted many times. V usage is TRBV27 and J usage is TRBJ2-3, with a possible D match to TRBD2 (7 bases). Germline-derived CDR1 and CDR2 are MNHEY and SMNVEV (reference sequence). V shed 7 bases and J shed 5 bases, with 19 bases lying between them. The CDR3 sequence is 15 residues long. For the CDR3, the DNA is TGTGCCAGCATGTCGGAGGGGGGGTTGGGAGATACGCAGTATTTT. Its translation: CASMSEGGLGDTQYF.

Sample share makes this clone medium-sized (0.01 to 0.1%). The chain is built from TRBV18 and TRBJ2-3; possible D gene TRBD2, 5 bases. Germline CDR1 KGHSH, CDR2 LQKENI. The germline V and J ends were trimmed by 0 bases and 6 bases, with 16 bases remaining between them. The CDR3 is made up of 16 amino acids. The CDR3 loop is CASSPPEGRTSDTQYF. The CDR3 DNA reads TGTGCCAGCTCACCACCGGAAGGACGGACTTCGGATACGCAGTATTTT.

The J gene is TRBJ2-5, the V gene TRBV6-1; 11 nucleotides align to TRBD1. J lost 0 bases, V lost 6 bases, and 6 bases had no gene match. The germline gives CDR1 MNHNS, CDR2 SASEGT. This CDR3 is built from 16 residues. DNA of the CDR3: TGTGCCAGCAGACTTGGGACAGGGGGTCACCAAGAGACCCAGTACTTC. Its protein product is CASRLGTGGHQETQYF.

There are a few counts of this clone. This rearrangement joins TRBV28 to TRBJ1-2; D is unclear. With 6 bases removed from V and 1 base from J, the gap between germline ends came to 12 bases. Germline loops: CDR1 MDHEN, CDR2 SYDVKM. This CDR3 spans 14 amino acids. The CDR3 spells CASSTPKDNYGYTF. The CDR3 region has the DNA TGTGCCAGCAGCACACCCAAGGATAACTATGGCTACACCTTC.

The chain joins TRBV11-2 to TRBJ2-7; the D gene is possibly TRBD2 (5 bases). In germline, CDR1 is SGHAT, CDR2 FQNNGV. Trimming shortened V by 5 bases and J by 6 bases, and 14 bases separated the two germline ends. The CDR3 length is 13 residues. Here the CDR3 DNA reads TGTGCCAGCAGCCCGCCGGGGTGGGGCGAGCAGTACTTC. Protein product: CASSPPGWGEQYF.

In this sample, this clone turned up a few times. The V and J genes are TRBV6-2 or TRBV6-3 and TRBJ1-2; TRBD1 aligns across 8 bases. CDR1 is MNHEY and CDR2 is SVGEGT in the germline V gene. The V segment lost 4 bases and the J segment 0 bases; nucleotides outside the gene matches: 10. The CDR3 contains 17 residues. The CDR3 DNA reads TGTGCCAGCAGTTCAACTCAAGACAGGGGACCTAACTATGGCTACACCTTC. Protein: CASSSTQDRGPNYGYTF.

This clone came up once. V usage is TRBV9 and J usage is TRBJ2-7, with 11 bases aligning to TRBD1. Per germline, CDR1 SGDLS and CDR2 YYNGEE. V dropped 3 bases and J dropped 9; count of bases not matched to a gene: 8. The CDR3 is 14 amino acids. The CDR3 sequence: CASSAGTGGLAQYF. CDR3 in DNA: TGTGCCAGCAGCGCCGGGACAGGGGGACTCGCGCAGTACTTC.

This rearrangement joins TRBV7-2 to TRBJ2-7; D is perhaps TRBD1 (7 bases). Germline assignment: CDR1 SGHTA and CDR2 FQGNSA. The V end lost 4 bases, the J end lost 2 bases, and 15 bases lay between the germline ends. The CDR3 is made up of 15 amino acids. The CDR3 region is CASSWAGQSTYEQYF. CDR3 bases: TGTGCCAGCAGCTGGGCGGGACAGAGTACCTACGAGCAGTACTTC. Combining the CDR3 with reference TRBV7-2 and TRBJ2-7 gives the whole variable domain GAGVSQSPSNKVTEKGKDVELRCDPISGHTALYWYRQSLGQGLEFLIYFQGNSAPDKSGLPSDRFSAERTGGSVSTLTIQRTQQEDSAVYLCASSWAGQSTYEQYFGPGTRLTVT.

The V and J genes are TRBV11-2 and TRBJ2-7; TRBD2 agrees at 8 bases. Germline CDR1 SGHAT, CDR2 FQNNGV. The CDR3 contains 16 residues. The J segment lost 0 bases and the V segment lost 2 bases, leaving 6 bases of the junction unmatched. The CDR3, as DNA: TGTGCCAGCAGCTTAAGGGAGAGCGGGAGCTCCTACGAGCAGTACTTC. It is translated as CASSLRESGSSYEQYF.

By sample share, this clone is medium-sized. J is TRBJ2-1 and V is TRBV7-2; D call uncertain. The CDR3 loop spans 13 amino acids. Germline CDR1 is SGHTA and CDR2 is FQGNSA. Between the trimmed V and J ends, which lost 1 base and 9 bases, there was a span of 10 bases. CDR3 DNA: TGTGCCAGCAGCTTAGATAGTTTCACTGAGCAGTTCTTC. It is translated as CASSLDSFTEQFF.

V is TRBV3-1 and J is TRBJ1-5; tentative D call: TRBD1 (6 bases). The V end lost 0 bases, the J end lost 9 bases, and 6 bases lay between the germline ends. The CDR3 is made up of 12 amino acids. The germline V gene encodes CDR1 LGHDT and CDR2 YNNKEL (reference sequence). CDR3 nucleotide sequence: TGTGCCAGCAGCCAAGAGACAGGGCCCCAGCATTTT. Its translation: CASSQETGPQHF.

This clone was seen a handful of times. V is TRBV2 and J is TRBJ2-3; 9 nucleotides agree with TRBD2. Germline CDR1 is SNHLY and CDR2 is FYNNEI. The CDR3 loop spans 18 amino acids. After removal of 2 bases from V and 2 bases from J, the junction contained 11 bases not matched to a gene. The CDR3 region is CASSERAGGVLATDTQYF. CDR3 DNA sequence: TGTGCCAGCAGTGAACGGGCGGGAGGGGTTCTAGCCACAGATACGCAGTATTTT.

This clone has just a few counts. J is TRBJ1-1 and V is TRBV12-3 or TRBV12-4, with D tentatively TRBD1 (5 bases). This CDR3 has 15 amino acids. Trimming took 6 bases from V and 3 from J, leaving 17 bases between them. For the CDR3, the DNA is TGTGCCAGCAGGCCCCCGGCCGCGGGACACACTGAAGCTTTCTTT. It translates to CASRPPAAGHTEAFF.

This clone was observed a handful of times. The chain joins TRBV15 to TRBJ2-7, with D perhaps TRBD2 (6 bases). V was cut by 1 base and J by 3 bases, with 16 bases left in between. Looked up from germline, CDR1 is LNHNV and CDR2 is YYDKDF (reference sequence). The CDR3 extends over 16 amino acids. CDR3 bases: TGTGCCACCAGCAGAGGTAGCGGACGGAGTTTCTACGAGCAGTACTTC. This encodes CATSRGSGRSFYEQYF.

The rearrangement uses TRBV18 and TRBJ2-3, with D unclear. This CDR3 contains 13 residues. Germline lookup yields CDR1 KGHSH and CDR2 LQKENI. With 3 bases removed from V and 2 bases from J, the gap between germline ends came to 6 bases. The CDR3 nucleotides read TGTGCCAGCTCACCTTACCTCACAGATACGCAGTATTTT. It codes for CASSPYLTDTQYF.

This clone was seen a few times. This chain uses TRBV15 with TRBJ2-2, with D perhaps matching TRBD2 (6 bases). The CDR3 has 15 residues. CDR1 and CDR2 from the germline V gene are LNHNV and YYDKDF (reference sequence). Between the trimmed V and J ends, which lost 6 bases and 5 bases, there was a span of 16 bases. The CDR3 is CATRSLVAGTGELFF. In DNA form, the CDR3 reads TGTGCCACCAGATCCTTGGTTGCGGGAACCGGGGAGCTGTTTTTT.